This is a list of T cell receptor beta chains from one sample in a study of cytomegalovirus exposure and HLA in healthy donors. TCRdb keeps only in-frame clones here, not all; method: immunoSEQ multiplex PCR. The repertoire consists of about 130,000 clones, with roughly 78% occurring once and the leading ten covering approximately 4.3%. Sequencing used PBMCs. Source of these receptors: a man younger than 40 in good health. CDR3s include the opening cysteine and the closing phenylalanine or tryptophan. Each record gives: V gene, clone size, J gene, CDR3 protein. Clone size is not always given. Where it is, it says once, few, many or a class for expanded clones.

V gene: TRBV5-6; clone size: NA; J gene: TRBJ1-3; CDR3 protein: CASSYGWSSGNTIYF
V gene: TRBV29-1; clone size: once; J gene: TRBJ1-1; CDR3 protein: CSALPRVNTEAFF
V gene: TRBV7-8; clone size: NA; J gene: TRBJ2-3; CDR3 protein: CASSLFGTSTDTQYF
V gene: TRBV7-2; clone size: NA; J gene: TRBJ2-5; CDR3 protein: CASSLVDKQYF
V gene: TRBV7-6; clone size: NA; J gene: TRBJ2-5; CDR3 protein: CASSLAGPPVTGGLETQYF
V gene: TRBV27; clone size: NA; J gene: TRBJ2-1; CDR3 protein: CASSLAGGTYNEQFF
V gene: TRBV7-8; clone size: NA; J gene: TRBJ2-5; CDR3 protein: CASSSRIGETQYF
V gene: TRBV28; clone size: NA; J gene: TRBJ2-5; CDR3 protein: CASRSGLAGGEETQYF
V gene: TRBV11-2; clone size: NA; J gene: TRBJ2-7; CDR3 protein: CASSHPADYEQYF
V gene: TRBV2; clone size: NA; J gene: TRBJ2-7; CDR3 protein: CASSQTGAYEQYF